The subject of this entry is one T cell receptor (beta chain). The antigen is not known. Documented time point: week 5, during vaccination. Each vaccine dose was 300 ug of mutant IDH1 20-mer peptide, with topical imiquimod. Donors harbored newly found WHO grade 3 or 4 IDH1-mutant, ATRX-lost astrocytomas. This entry is derived from a study of a mutant IDH1 vaccine in newly diagnosed glioma. Trimming removed 2 bases from V and 4 bases from J, with 23 bases in between. This CDR3 has 18 residues. Germline CDR1 and CDR2: SGHDN and FVKESK. TCRdb's table, derived via immunoSEQ multiplex PCR, lists solely in-frame clones and lacks some. The sample records around 36,000 clones, approximately 89% being singletons.

The sample consisted of PBMCs, taken from a glioma patient whose treatment included an IDH1 peptide vaccine. The source of this sequence is a man aged 45 to 65 with glioma. This chain uses TRBV14 with TRBJ1-1; D is unclear. CDR3 in amino acids: CASSQFLGFSAGSTEAFF. The CDR3 nucleotides read TGTGCCAGCAGCCAATTTCTTGGATTCTCGGCTGGGAGCACTGAAGCTTTCTTT. The variable domain in full, with the rest retrieved from reference TRBV14 and TRBJ1-1, is EAGVTQFPSHSVIEKGQTVTLRCDPISGHDNLYWYRRVMGKEIKFLLHFVKESKQDESGMPNNRFLAERTGGTYSTLKVQPAELEDSGVYFCASSQFLGFSAGSTEAFFGQGTRLTVV.